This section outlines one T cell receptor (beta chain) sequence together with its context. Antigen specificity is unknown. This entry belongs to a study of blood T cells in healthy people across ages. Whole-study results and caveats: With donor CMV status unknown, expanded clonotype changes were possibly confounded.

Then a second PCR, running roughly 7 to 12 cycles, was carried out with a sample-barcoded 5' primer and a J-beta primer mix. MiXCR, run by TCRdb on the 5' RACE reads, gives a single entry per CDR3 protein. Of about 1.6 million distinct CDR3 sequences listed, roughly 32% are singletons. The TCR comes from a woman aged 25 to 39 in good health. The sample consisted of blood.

CDR3 amino acids: CASSRGTTGNRVAQYF. DNA of the CDR3: TGTGCCAGCAGCCGTGGGACAACCGGGAATCGAGTGGCGCAGTATTTT. The chain employs TRBV3-1 and TRBJ2-3, with D possibly TRBD1 on 6 matching bases. V was pared by 4 bases and J by 10 bases, with 24 bases between. Germline V gives CDR1 LGHDT, CDR2 YNNKEL (reference sequence). The CDR3 extends over 16 amino acids.